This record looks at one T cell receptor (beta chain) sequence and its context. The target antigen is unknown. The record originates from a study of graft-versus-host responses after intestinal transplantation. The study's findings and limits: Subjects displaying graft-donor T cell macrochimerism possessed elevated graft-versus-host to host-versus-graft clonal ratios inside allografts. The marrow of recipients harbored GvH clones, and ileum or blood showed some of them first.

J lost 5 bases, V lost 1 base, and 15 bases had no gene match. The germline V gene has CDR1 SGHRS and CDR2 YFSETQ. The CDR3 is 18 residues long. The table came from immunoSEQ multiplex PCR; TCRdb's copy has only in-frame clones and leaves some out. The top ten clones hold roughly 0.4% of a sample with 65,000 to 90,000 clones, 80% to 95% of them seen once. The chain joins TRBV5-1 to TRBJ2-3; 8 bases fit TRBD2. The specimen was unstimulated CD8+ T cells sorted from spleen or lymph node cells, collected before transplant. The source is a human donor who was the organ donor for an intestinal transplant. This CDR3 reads CASSLTLGGGIDQDTQYF. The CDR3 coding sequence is TGCGCCAGCAGCTTGACACTCGGGGGGGGCATCGATCAAGATACGCAGTATTTT.